One and the same sample provided the 15 T cell receptor beta chains below, sequenced in a study of cytomegalovirus exposure and HLA in healthy donors. PCR used 60 Vbeta primers and 13 Jbeta primers. Sequencing used immunoSEQ multiplex PCR; TCRdb keeps in-frame clones, though not all of them. The profile covers about 130,000 clones, with around 82% appearing a single time and more than 3.5% taken by the ten largest. The specimen sequenced was PBMCs. Receptors were obtained from a woman aged 40 to 50 in good health and CMV-seropositive.

The V and J genes are TRBV18 and TRBJ2-1, with a tentative D call TRBD2 (7 bases). Germline CDR1 is KGHSH and CDR2 is LQKENI. This CDR3 has 17 amino acids. With 0 bases removed from V and 0 bases from J, the gap between germline ends came to 12 bases. CDR3 sequence (DNA): TGTGCCAGCTCACCACCGGGGGGGCGAAGCTCCTACAATGAGCAGTTCTTC. Protein sequence: CASSPPGGRSSYNEQFF. The whole variable domain, filled in from reference TRBV18 and TRBJ2-1, reads NAGVMQNPRHLVRRRGQEARLRCSPMKGHSHVYWYRQLPEEGLKFMVYLQKENIIDESGMPKERFSAEFPKEGPSILRIQQVVRGDSAAYFCASSPPGGRSSYNEQFFGPGTRLTVL.

In its sample, this clone was seen a few times. CDR3 in amino acids: CASSPGTPNYGYTF. DNA for the CDR3: TGTGCCAGCAGCCCTGGGACACCTAACTATGGCTACACCTTC. The chain has TRBV7-9 and TRBJ1-2; D possibly corresponds to TRBD1 (6 bases). Germline CDR1 is SEHNR and CDR2 is FQNEAQ (reference sequence). V was cut by 5 bases and J by 0 bases, with 10 bases left in between. The CDR3 length is 14 residues.

The chain combines TRBV4-1 with TRBJ2-7; TRBD1 matches at 10 bases. The V segment lost 2 bases and the J segment 4 bases; nucleotides outside the gene matches: 8. Germline CDR1 and CDR2: MGHRA and YSYEKL. The CDR3 runs to 16 residues. Written as DNA, the CDR3 is TGCGCCAGCAGCCAACCCGGGACAGGGGTCCGTTACGAGCAGTACTTC. It yields the protein CASSQPGTGVRYEQYF.

The chain couples TRBV28 to TRBJ2-5; 7 nucleotides agree with TRBD2. The CDR3 is 14 amino acids. With 6 bases clipped from V and 3 bases from J, the junction kept 7 bases outside the gene matches. Germline assignment: CDR1 MDHEN and CDR2 SYDVKM. The CDR3: CASSLLGGEETQYF. The CDR3, as DNA: TGTGCCAGCAGCCTCCTGGGGGGGGAAGAGACCCAGTACTTC.

This clone was seen a few times. The chain links TRBV4-1 to TRBJ2-1; D unclear. Germline-derived CDR1 and CDR2 are MGHRA and YSYEKL. With 0 bases removed from V and 0 bases from J, the gap between germline ends came to 9 bases. This CDR3 spans 16 amino acids. CDR3 DNA sequence: TGCGCCAGCAGCCAAGATCTGAGCGACTCCTACAATGAGCAGTTCTTC. This codes for CASSQDLSDSYNEQFF.

This chain connects TRBV7-9 to TRBJ1-1; D is undetermined. V was pared by 10 bases and J by 1 base, with 13 bases between. The CDR3 is 13 residues long. Germline V lookup: CDR1 SEHNR, CDR2 FQNEAQ (reference sequence). CDR3 residues: CATTSSGNTEAFF. DNA for the CDR3: TGTGCCACGACTTCGTCTGGGAACACTGAAGCTTTCTTT.

This CDR3 is CASSSRDRGYEQYF. The CDR3, as DNA: TGTGCCAGCAGCTCCCGGGACAGGGGTTACGAGCAGTACTTC. V is TRBV7-9 and J is TRBJ2-7; 10 bases are a match to TRBD1. This CDR3 is built from 14 residues. V was pared by 4 bases and J by 4 bases, with 4 bases of the junction left unmatched. Germline V gene sequence: CDR1 SEHNR, CDR2 FQNEAQ (reference sequence).

This clone is a singleton in its sample. V is TRBV5-1 and J is TRBJ2-3, with D possibly TRBD2 on 5 matching bases. V lost 4 bases, J lost 2 bases, and 14 bases lay in between. In germline, CDR1 is SGHRS, CDR2 YFSETQ. This CDR3 is 15 amino acids long. CDR3 in amino acids: CASSPNGLATDTQYF. The CDR3 nucleotides read TGCGCCAGCAGCCCTAACGGACTGGCCACAGATACGCAGTATTTT.

The chain uses TRBV4-3 and TRBJ2-7, with 8 bases fitting TRBD1. V lost 1 base and J lost 5; bases outside the gene matches: 7. There are 15 residues in the CDR3. The V gene's germline CDR1 is LGHNA and CDR2 YSLEER. CDR3: CASSQGGAGGHEQYF. The CDR3 DNA sequence: TGCGCCAGCAGCCAAGGTGGAGCAGGGGGCCACGAGCAGTACTTC.

The CDR3 DNA reads as TGTGCCAGCAGTGAACAGAAGGGGGCGAGTGAAAAACTGTTTTTT. This codes for CASSEQKGASEKLFF. This chain uses TRBV6-1 with TRBJ1-4; 7 nucleotides match TRBD1. The germline CDR1 and CDR2 sequences are MNHNS and SASEGT. The CDR3 has 15 residues. J lost 7 bases, V lost 2 bases, and 7 bases had no gene match.

V usage is TRBV25-1 and J usage is TRBJ2-7, with TRBD2 matching 9 bases. This CDR3 region has 15 residues. Per germline, CDR1 MGHDK and CDR2 SYGVNS. V lost 2 bases, J lost 3 bases, and 5 bases stayed unmatched. The CDR3 is CASSEEALAGYEQYF. The CDR3 DNA reads TGTGCCAGCAGTGAAGAAGCACTAGCGGGCTACGAGCAGTACTTC.

A single count supports this clone. V gene TRBV9 combines with J gene TRBJ1-4; D is unclear. Germline lookup yields CDR1 SGDLS and CDR2 YYNGEE. The CDR3 covers 15 residues. V lost 0 bases, J lost 4 bases, and 10 bases lay in between. CDR3 bases: TGTGCCAGCAGCGTAGATCCAGATTATAATGAAAAACTGTTTTTT. It translates to CASSVDPDYNEKLFF. Looking up the rest from reference TRBV9 and TRBJ1-4 gives the full variable domain: DSGVTQTPKHLITATGQRVTLRCSPRSGDLSVYWYQQSLDQGLQFLIQYYNGEERAKGNILERFSAQQFPDLHSELNLSSLELGDSALYFCASSVDPDYNEKLFFGSGTQLSVL.

The chain links TRBV5-6 to TRBJ2-1, with 10 positions matching TRBD2. The CDR3 consists of 19 residues. Germline CDR1 SGHDT, CDR2 YYEEEE. The trim removed 4 bases at V and 7 bases at J, leaving 20 bases unmatched. The CDR3: CASSTGTPGNSGRWNEQFF. CDR3 in DNA: TGTGCCAGCAGCACTGGGACACCAGGAAATAGCGGGAGGTGGAATGAGCAGTTCTTC. Together with reference TRBV5-6 and TRBJ2-1, the CDR3 gives the full variable domain: DAGVTQSPTHLIKTRGQQVTLRCSPKSGHDTVSWYQQALGQGPQFIFQYYEEEERQRGNFPDRFSGHQFPNYSSELNVNALLLGDSALYLCASSTGTPGNSGRWNEQFFGPGTRLTVL.

The J gene is TRBJ2-7, the V gene TRBV6-5, with a weak D call TRBD1 (5 bases). Germline values: CDR1 MNHEY, CDR2 SVGAGI. Trimming cost V 6 bases and J 5 bases, with 17 bases left between them. The CDR3 totals 14 residues. CDR3 coding DNA: TGTGCCAGCAGCCGAAGCAGGGTCCTACACGAGCAGTACTTC. Residues: CASSRSRVLHEQYF.

V is TRBV5-6 and J is TRBJ1-3; 7 nucleotides align to TRBD1. There are 14 residues in the CDR3. Germline-derived CDR1 and CDR2 are SGHDT and YYEEEE. Trimming removed 0 bases from V and 4 bases from J; junction bases left unmatched: 1. The CDR3 DNA sequence: TGTGCCAGCAGCTTGGTAGGGGGCGGAAACACCATATATTTT. Its protein product is CASSLVGGGNTIYF.